This is a list of T cell receptor beta chains from one sample in a study of blood T cell repertoires in COVID-19. Only in-frame clones appear in the TCRdb table, and some are missing; sequencing was by immunoSEQ multiplex PCR. The table includes fewer than 350,000 clones, approximately 90% detected once. The sequenced sample consisted of PBMCs or T cells enriched from blood (not recorded which). The receptors originated from a woman in her forties with acute COVID-19. Each CDR3 is given with its conserved first and last residue. A D gene is named only where the DNA matches it firmly. Some rows mark clone size as missing; the rest say once, few, many or name a class of expanded clone.

j_gene,v_gene,d_gene,abundance,CDR3nt,CDR3aa
TRBJ2-7,TRBV5-6,.,few,TGTGCCAGCAGCTCAGATGGCCGCTACGAGCAGTACTTC,CASSSDGRYEQYF
TRBJ2-7,TRBV7-7,.,.,TGTGCTAGCAGCCCTCCCGACAGGGGGCTGATGGCGGGAGGGCGGGAGCAGTACTTC,CASSPPDRGLMAGGREQYF
TRBJ2-7,TRBV10-3,.,.,TGTGCCATCAGTGGGGACTTCCGATCACCGTTCCTCAGCGACGAGCAGTACTTC,CAISGDFRSPFLSDEQYF
TRBJ1-3,TRBV7-2,.,.,TGTGCCAGCAGCTTAGTATCGGTCTCGGGGGACACCATATATTTT,CASSLVSVSGDTIYF
TRBJ2-7,TRBV27,.,.,TGTGCCAGCAGTGTCGGGTTGAAACTCGGGGAGCAGTACTTC,CASSVGLKLGEQYF
TRBJ1-5,TRBV5-6,.,.,TGTGCCAGCAGCTTAGCACTCTCAAATCAGCCCCAGCATTTT,CASSLALSNQPQHF
TRBJ2-6,TRBV6-2/TRBV6-3,.,.,TGTGCCAGCAGTTGGGGAGAGGGTTCTGGGGCCAACGTCCTGACTTTC,CASSWGEGSGANVLTF
TRBJ1-2,TRBV29-1,.,.,TGCAGCGTAACGACAGACGACTATGGCTACACCTTC,CSVTTDDYGYTF
TRBJ2-5,TRBV5-6,.,.,TGTGCCAGCAGCTTAGTTCCAGGGGATCAAGAGACCCAGTACTTC,CASSLVPGDQETQYF
TRBJ2-7,TRBV10-3,.,.,TGTGCCATCAGTGAAAATATCGAGCAGTACTTC,CAISENIEQYF
TRBJ1-1,TRBV5-5,.,.,TGTGCCAGCAGCTCGGAGGGACGAGGAAACACTGAAGCTTTCTTT,CASSSEGRGNTEAFF
TRBJ1-5,TRBV28,.,few,TGTGCCACCGGGAGCAATCAGCCCCAGCATTTT,CATGSNQPQHF
TRBJ2-7,TRBV5-6,.,.,TGTGCCAGCATCAAGACTGGCTCCTACGAGCAGTACTTC,CASIKTGSYEQYF
TRBJ2-7,TRBV5-6,.,once,TGTGCCAGCAGCTTAAGCGGCGGCGAGCAGTACTTC,CASSLSGGEQYF
TRBJ2-3,TRBV5-3,.,.,TGTGCCAGAAGCTTTTCGGGGGAAGCAGATACGCAGTATTTT,CARSFSGEADTQYF
TRBJ2-1,TRBV2,TRBD1,.,TGTGCCAGCAGTTCCCGACAGGGGTCCTACAATGAGCAGTTCTTC,CASSSRQGSYNEQFF
TRBJ2-7,TRBV2,TRBD1,.,TGTGCCAGCAGTCGGGGACAGGAATTGGGGGAGCAGTACTTC,CASSRGQELGEQYF
TRBJ2-5,TRBV18,TRBD2,.,TGTGCCAGCTCGCTAGCGGGTGCAAACCAAGAGACCCAGTACTTC,CASSLAGANQETQYF
TRBJ2-7,TRBV29-1,.,.,TGCAGCGTTGAAGATCGTCGCAGTGGGGCCGAGCAGTACTTC,CSVEDRRSGAEQYF
TRBJ2-6,TRBV15,.,.,TGTGCCACCAGCATGGGGAGAGGCAGGCCGTCCTCTGGGGCCAACGTCCTGACTTTC,CATSMGRGRPSSGANVLTF
TRBJ1-1,TRBV7-9,.,few,TGTGCCAGCAGCTTTAGACCTCGGGGCACTGAAGCTTTCTTT,CASSFRPRGTEAFF
TRBJ2-2,TRBV4-2,.,.,TGTGCCAGCAGCCAAGCACTTGACACCGGGGAGCTGTTTTTT,CASSQALDTGELFF